The source of this TCR beta chain is a study of cytomegalovirus exposure and HLA in healthy donors. V was shortened by 4 bases and J by 4 bases, with 13 bases between the two germline ends. Germline CDR1 GTSNPN, CDR2 SVGIG (reference sequence). CDR3 length equals 13 residues. PCR primers comprised 60 Vbeta and 13 Jbeta primers. Data came from immunoSEQ multiplex PCR; TCRdb stores just in-frame clones and leaves some out. The repertoire consists of roughly 130,000 clones, with around three quarters occurring once and the leading ten covering around 1.8%. Sequencing was carried out using PBMCs. This chain connects TRBV30 to TRBJ2-5; perhaps TRBD1 as D (5 bases). This TCR was sampled from a woman in her 50s in good health and CMV-seronegative. Here the CDR3 reads CAWNLGVGETQYF. CDR3 nucleotides: TGTGCCTGGAACTTAGGGGTCGGAGAGACCCAGTACTTC.